The sequence of this TCR beta chain was determined in a study of T-cell reconstitution after alpha-beta-depleted transplantation in children. Study results and caveats: Where alpha-beta T cells came from about two months after transplant was reportedly several hundred expanded graft clones.

This clonotype was seen many times. Its target is unknown. Preparing the TCRbeta library involved the use of unique molecular identifiers. Via MiXCR, TCRdb re-called the PCR reads, giving one row per CDR3 protein. The sample includes about 170,000 distinct CDR3 sequences, over 8.5% seen only once; the top ten take roughly 13%. CDR1 is LGHNA and CDR2 is YNFKEQ in the germline V gene. V lost 4 bases, J lost 2 bases, and 5 bases stayed unmatched. This CDR3 has 15 amino acids. The V gene is TRBV4-2, the J gene TRBJ2-1; 7 bases align to TRBD2. Sequences were derived from PBMCs, sampled before TCRalphabeta/CD19-depleted stem cell transplant. This TCR derives from a boy aged 2-9 years with acute myeloid leukemia, due to receive a stem cell transplant. CDR3 DNA: TGTGCCAGCAGCCCTGGGGGGGGGGCCTACAATGAGCAGTTCTTC. This sequence encodes CASSPGGGAYNEQFF.